One TCR beta chain is described in this entry. Its target is not known. This sample is part of a study of T cells in Graves' hyperthyroidism and ophthalmopathy. Study outcomes and limitations: From stable hyperthyroidism, ophthalmopathy was separated by a 13 V-J model. Blood shared most expanded thyroid clonotypes above 0.001.

Hyperthyroidism, newly diagnosed and lasting under 2 months, affected patients aged 18 to 65. The CDR3 runs to 13 residues. V lost 5 bases to trimming and J lost 7 bases; unmatched junction nucleotides: 3. Germline CDR1 is MDHEN and CDR2 is SYDVKM. Using RNA transcripts as the source, TCR beta CDR3 regions were amplified. TCR CDR3 regions were first amplified by RT-PCR with HTBI primers. One entry per CDR3 protein results from TCRdb running MiXCR on the multiplex PCR reads. Of over 500,000 distinct CDR3 sequences in the sample, about 15% were seen once. The gene calls are TRBV28 and TRBJ1-2; TRBD1 matches 11 bases. The source of this sequence is a woman in her thirties or forties with Graves' hyperthyroidism. Sequenced: blood. In DNA, the CDR3 is TGTGCCAGCAGTCCGGGACAGGGGGTTGGCTACACCTTC. Its protein product is CASSPGQGVGYTF.